The clone carrying this TCR beta chain was seen a few times. Its antigen is still unknown. Germline V gene data show CDR1 as GTSNPN and CDR2 as SVGIG (reference sequence). The CDR3 spans 16 residues. Trimming removed 0 bases from V and 2 bases from J, with 16 bases in between. The sample originates from a study of blood T cells in healthy people across ages. Study-wide results and caveats: Observed TCR beta diversity showed a strong correlation with the percentage of naive T cells as measured by flow cytometry.

Through a sample-barcoded 5' primer and a J-beta primer mix, a second PCR was run for roughly 6 to 12 cycles. Using its own MiXCR run on the 5' RACE reads, TCRdb lists one record per CDR3 protein. This table holds roughly 1.5 million distinct CDR3 sequences, approximately 42% found once. No fewer than 6 million PBMCs went into each sample. The chain employs TRBV30 and TRBJ2-5, with no clear D. Sample: blood. The origin of this receptor is a woman between 18 and 29 years old in good health. The CDR3 sequence is CAWSVIPGHSQETQYF. CDR3 sequence (DNA): TGTGCCTGGAGTGTAATACCGGGTCACAGTCAAGAGACCCAGTACTTC. Full variable domain (missing parts from reference TRBV30 and TRBJ2-5): SQTIHQWPATLVQPVGSPLSLECTVEGTSNPNLYWYRQAAGRGLQLLFYSVGIGQISSEVPQNLSASRPQDRQFILSSKKLLLSDSGFYLCAWSVIPGHSQETQYFGPGTRLLVL.